The 19 T cell receptor beta chains given below trace back to one sample, sequenced in a study of blood T cell repertoires in COVID-19. Assay used: immunoSEQ multiplex PCR; TCRdb lists only in-frame clones, some missing. This table holds around 65,000 clones, 82% found once. Material: peripheral blood. Receptors originate from a human donor in a cohort sampled during active COVID-19.

The rearrangement uses TRBV12-5 and TRBJ2-5, with D maybe TRBD2 (5 bases). Germline CDR1 reads LGHNT; CDR2 reads FRNRAP. The CDR3 length is 12 residues. Between the trimmed V and J ends, which lost 7 bases and 3 bases, there was a span of 9 bases. The CDR3 DNA is TGTGCTAGTGAAGGAGGAGAAGAGACCCAGTACTTC. Encoded protein: CASEGGEETQYF.

This clone was seen only once. This sequence joins TRBV7-9 and TRBJ2-1; tentatively, D is TRBD2 (6 bases). Germline-derived CDR1 and CDR2 are SEHNR and FQNEAQ (reference sequence). Trimming stripped 4 bases from V and 0 bases from J, with 10 bases between. This CDR3 contains 15 residues. The CDR3 DNA is TGTGCCAGCAGCTCCCTCGGGGGCTCCTACAATGAGCAGTTCTTC. Translating gives CASSSLGGSYNEQFF.

The chain couples TRBV7-8 to TRBJ2-5, with D unclear. The V end was cut by 0 bases, the J end by 4 bases, with 3 bases between. This CDR3 region has 12 residues. The germline CDR1 and CDR2 sequences are SGHVS and FQNEAQ. CDR3 loop: CASSLARETQYF. CDR3 in DNA: TGTGCCAGCAGCTTAGCGAGAGAGACCCAGTACTTC.

The chain recombines TRBV27 with TRBJ2-7; possibly TRBD1 for D (6 bases). CDR3 size: 14 residues. Per the germline V gene, CDR1 is MNHEY and CDR2 is SMNVEV (reference sequence). V lost 6 bases to trimming and J lost 6 bases, with 18 bases between them. CDR3 sequence: CASRFARGTSEQYF. The CDR3 bases are TGTGCCAGCAGGTTCGCCAGGGGAACGTCCGAGCAGTACTTC.

This sequence joins TRBV11-2 and TRBJ1-1; TRBD1 is a possible D gene (6 bases). In germline, CDR1 is SGHAT, CDR2 FQNNGV. This CDR3 has 14 residues. Trimming removed 4 bases from V and 5 bases from J, with 14 bases in between. The CDR3 spells CASSSSVGGTEAFF. The CDR3 DNA is TGTGCCAGCAGCTCCTCGGTAGGGGGAACTGAAGCTTTCTTT.

The rearrangement links TRBV7-9 to TRBJ2-1; TRBD1 matches 7 bases. V shed 4 bases, J shed 3 bases, and the junction held 12 bases outside the gene matches. Per the germline V gene, CDR1 is SEHNR and CDR2 is FQNEAQ (reference sequence). The CDR3 has 17 residues. CDR3 sequence reads: CASSSTWAGGLYNEQFF. CDR3 coding DNA: TGTGCCAGCAGCTCGACCTGGGCAGGGGGTCTCTACAATGAGCAGTTCTTC.

This clone was detected a few times. The genes are TRBV28 and TRBJ2-7, with D possibly TRBD1 on 6 matching bases. There are 16 residues in the CDR3. The germline gives CDR1 MDHEN, CDR2 SYDVKM. Trimming took off 6 bases at V and 2 bases at J, with 20 bases between the two ends. The CDR3 spells CASRVGGGQAAYEQYV. In nucleotides, the CDR3 is TGTGCCAGCAGAGTCGGTGGGGGCCAGGCCGCCTACGAGCAGTACGTC.

The V call is TRBV19, the J call TRBJ1-1; 7 bases match TRBD1. The CDR3 covers 15 residues. V lost 2 bases, J lost 0 bases, and 3 bases stayed unmatched. Germline CDR1 is LNHDA and CDR2 is SQIVND (reference sequence). DNA for the CDR3: TGTGCCAGTAGTATACTGGGACAGCTGAACACTGAAGCTTTCTTT. Translation: CASSILGQLNTEAFF. Full variable domain (outside the CDR3, taken from reference TRBV19 and TRBJ1-1): DGGITQSPKYLFRKEGQNVTLSCEQNLNHDAMYWYRQDPGQGLRLIYYSQIVNDFQKGDIAEGYSVSREKKESFPLTVTSAQKNPTAFYLCASSILGQLNTEAFFGQGTRLTVV.

The chain recombines TRBV27 with TRBJ2-3, with 9 bases fitting TRBD2. CDR1 and CDR2 from the germline V gene are MNHEY and SMNVEV (reference sequence). J gave up 5 bases and V 2 bases, and 8 bases lay outside the gene matches. There are 16 residues in the CDR3. The CDR3 nucleotides are TGTGCCAGCAGTTTAGCGGGGCGGGGGGGCGGAGATACGCAGTATTTT. Its protein is CASSLAGRGGGDTQYF.

This sequence joins TRBV4-2 and TRBJ1-5, with D hard to call. The V and J ends lost 0 bases and 0 bases respectively, with 6 bases between them. The V gene's germline CDR1 is LGHNA and CDR2 YNFKEQ. This CDR3 spans 15 amino acids. CDR3 loop: CASSQDLSSNQPQHF. As DNA, the CDR3 is TGTGCCAGCAGCCAAGATCTCAGTAGCAATCAGCCCCAGCATTTT.

The sample holds a few counts of this clone. V usage is TRBV18 and J usage is TRBJ2-1, with 9 bases that match TRBD2. Germline V lookup: CDR1 KGHSH, CDR2 LQKENI. CDR3 length: 18 residues. Trimming removed 3 bases from V and 0 bases from J; junction bases left unmatched: 9. The CDR3 region is CASSPFYSGGGSYNEQFF. CDR3 in DNA: TGTGCCAGCTCACCTTTCTATAGCGGGGGTGGCTCCTACAATGAGCAGTTCTTC.

This chain connects TRBV6-5 to TRBJ2-1, with TRBD1 as a possible D gene (5 bases). Trimming took off 7 bases at V and 8 bases at J, with 12 bases between the two ends. Germline lookup yields CDR1 MNHEY and CDR2 SVGAGI. The CDR3 runs to 12 residues. CDR3 DNA: TGTGCCAGCAAAGGGGCGGTGGATGAGCAGTTCTTC. Translating it yields CASKGAVDEQFF.

This sequence joins TRBV5-4 and TRBJ1-4, with D uncertain. Germline V lookup: CDR1 SGHNT, CDR2 YYREEE (reference sequence). V shed 1 base and J shed 8 bases, with 12 bases lying between them. The length of the CDR3 is 14 residues. The CDR3 DNA follows: TGTGCCAGCAGCTTGAGTCAGGTCAAAGAAAAACTGTTTTTT. It translates to CASSLSQVKEKLFF. The full variable domain, completed using reference TRBV5-4 and TRBJ1-4, is ETGVTQSPTHLIKTRGQQVTLRCSSQSGHNTVSWYQQALGQGPQFIFQYYREEENGRGNFPPRFSGLQFPNYSSELNVNALELDDSALYLCASSLSQVKEKLFFGSGTQLSVL.

The chain employs TRBV19 and TRBJ2-7; D remains ambiguous. V was pared by 0 bases and J by 1 base, with 13 bases between. This CDR3 has 16 residues. Germline CDR1 reads LNHDA; CDR2 reads SQIVND (reference sequence). The CDR3, as DNA: TGTGCCAGTAGTATAGATCTCCAGGCCCTGTCCTACGAGCAGTACTTC. It codes for CASSIDLQALSYEQYF.

The chain couples TRBV7-2 to TRBJ2-2, with TRBD2 as a possible D gene (5 bases). There are 15 residues in the CDR3. Germline-derived CDR1 and CDR2 are SGHTA and FQGNSA. The V gene lost 3 bases and the J gene lost 1 base, with 9 bases spanning the gap. CDR3 sequence (DNA): TGTGCCAGCAGCTTCGAGGGCCAGAACACCGGGGAGCTGTTTTTT. Amino acid sequence: CASSFEGQNTGELFF.

The sample holds many counts of this clone. V usage is TRBV6-5 and J usage is TRBJ2-5; D is uncertain. CDR1 MNHEY and CDR2 SVGAGI come from the germline V gene. V shed 6 bases and J shed 4 bases, with 6 bases lying between them. The CDR3 contains 11 residues. The CDR3 loop reads CASRQIETQYF. The CDR3 DNA reads as TGTGCCAGCAGGCAGATAGAGACCCAGTACTTC.

This rearrangement joins TRBV5-1 to TRBJ2-1; 8 bases map to TRBD2. Germline CDR1 reads SGHRS; CDR2 reads YFSETQ. The CDR3 has 14 residues. CDR3 sequence (DNA): TGCGCATCGGTGGCGGGGGGCCCCGGGGGTGAGCAGTTCTTC. It yields the protein CASVAGGPGGEQFF.

V usage is TRBV3-1 (or the pseudogene TRBV3-2) and J usage is TRBJ1-1; D is ambiguous. The CDR3 is 16 amino acids. Trimming took off 0 bases at V and 1 base at J, with 12 bases between the two ends. The V gene's germline CDR1 is LGHDT and CDR2 YNNKEL (reference sequence). The CDR3 loop reads CASSQEMALPNTEAFF. CDR3 nucleotide sequence: TGTGCCAGCAGCCAAGAGATGGCCCTCCCGAACACTGAAGCTTTCTTT.

This chain connects TRBV12-3 or TRBV12-4 to TRBJ2-5, with TRBD1 as a possible D gene (5 bases). The CDR3 is 11 amino acids. V was pared by 5 bases and J by 7 bases, with 8 bases between. In DNA, the CDR3 is TGTGCCAGCAGTCTTACAGGGACCCAGTACTTC. Translation gives CASSLTGTQYF.